The clone carrying this TCR beta chain was counted many times. Antigen unknown. V shed 4 bases and J 4 bases; nucleotides not matched to a gene: 14. The CDR3 is made up of 18 amino acids. Germline CDR1 is ENHRY and CDR2 is SYGVKD. Time point here: pre-sensitization, week 0. Described treatment: therapeutic diphenylcyclopropenone sensitization with weekly scalp DPC. Non-pregnant alopecia patients aged 18 to 70, suitable for DPC therapy. This entry comes from a study of human T cells and chemical hapten exposure. In the study overall: Variation in per-sample TCR yields came mainly from small pooled library volume differences. Study-wide results and limits: TCRs exceeding 1 in 1000 frequency stayed unchanged with DPC sensitization.

TCRdb fed the RACE reads into MiXCR, producing one record per CDR3 protein. The sample has 87,000 or so distinct CDR3 sequences; around 10% are singletons. This receptor was identified in a woman between 40 and 50 years old with alopecia areata. Some clones in this sample may be carry-over from other donors' samples. The genes are TRBV10-3 and TRBJ1-2; 11 bases match TRBD1. The starting material was whole blood, obtained in connection with sensitization to the hapten diphenylcyclopropenone (DPC). CDR3 loop: CAISVSSGQGDVSYGYTF. The CDR3 coding sequence is TGTGCCATCAGTGTCTCTTCGGGACAGGGGGACGTGAGCTATGGCTACACCTTC.